The sequence of this TCR beta chain was determined in a study of blood T cell repertoires in COVID-19. At the level of the study: The samples span acute and convalescent COVID-19 from the United States, Italy and Spain. Sample material is recorded as cDNA or gDNA derived from T cells, B-cell-depleted T cells, or PBMCs.

Measured with immunoSEQ multiplex PCR; TCRdb has only the in-frame clones, and not every one. The sample consists of approximately 86,000 clones, about 85% of them appearing once. The CDR3 has 14 amino acids. The germline gives CDR1 GTSNPN, CDR2 SVGIG (reference sequence). Trimming at V came to 4 bases and at J to 2 bases, leaving 5 bases not matched to a gene. The TCR sequence derives from a man aged 45-65 years with acute or convalescent COVID-19. Sample: peripheral blood. This chain joins TRBV30 and TRBJ1-3; 7 bases line up with TRBD1. Here the CDR3 reads CAWNRGSAGNTIYF. The DNA for the CDR3 is TGTGCCTGGAACAGGGGATCCGCTGGAAACACCATATATTTT. The full variable domain, with the rest looked up from reference TRBV30 and TRBJ1-3, is SQTIHQWPATLVQPVGSPLSLECTVEGTSNPNLYWYRQAAGRGLQLLFYSVGIGQISSEVPQNLSASRPQDRQFILSSKKLLLSDSGFYLCAWNRGSAGNTIYFGEGSWLTVV.